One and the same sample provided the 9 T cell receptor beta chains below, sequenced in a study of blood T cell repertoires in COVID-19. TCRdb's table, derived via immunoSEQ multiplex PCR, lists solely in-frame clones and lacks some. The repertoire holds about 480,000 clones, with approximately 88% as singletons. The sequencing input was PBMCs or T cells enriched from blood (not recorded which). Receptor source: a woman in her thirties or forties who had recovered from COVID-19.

CDR3 in amino acids: CASSSLGTSEGLYEQYF. DNA for the CDR3: TGTGCCAGCAGTTCCCTTGGGACCTCGGAGGGGCTCTACGAGCAGTACTTC. The chain links TRBV27 to TRBJ2-7; D is perhaps TRBD2 (6 bases). V dropped 4 bases and J dropped 3 bases, with 22 bases sitting between them. The CDR3 is 17 residues long. CDR1 and CDR2 (germline): MNHEY, SMNVEV (reference sequence).

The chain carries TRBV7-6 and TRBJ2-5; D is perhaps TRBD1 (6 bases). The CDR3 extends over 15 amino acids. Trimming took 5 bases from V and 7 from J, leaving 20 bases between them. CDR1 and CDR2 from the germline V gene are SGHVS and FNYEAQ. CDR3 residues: CASSDGTGTTGTQYF. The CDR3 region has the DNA TGTGCCAGCAGCGACGGAACCGGGACGACAGGGACCCAGTACTTC. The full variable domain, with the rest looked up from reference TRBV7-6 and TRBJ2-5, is GAGVSQSPRYKVTKRGQDVALRCDPISGHVSLYWYRQALGQGPEFLTYFNYEAQQDKSGLPNDRFSAERPEGSISTLTIQRTEQRDSAMYRCASSDGTGTTGTQYFGPGTRLLVL.

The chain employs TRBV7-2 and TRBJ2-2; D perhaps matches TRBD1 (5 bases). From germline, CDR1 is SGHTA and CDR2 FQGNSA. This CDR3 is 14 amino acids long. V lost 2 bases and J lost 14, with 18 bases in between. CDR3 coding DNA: TGTGCCAGCAGCTTATCTAGGGGTACTACCCGTCTGTTTTTT. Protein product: CASSLSRGTTRLFF.

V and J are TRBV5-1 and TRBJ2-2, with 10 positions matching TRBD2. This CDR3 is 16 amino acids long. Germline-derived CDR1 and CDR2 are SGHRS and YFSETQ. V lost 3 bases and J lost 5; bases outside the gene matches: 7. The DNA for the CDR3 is TGCGCCAGCAGCTCCCCAGCGGGAGGGTTAACCGGGGAGCTGTTTTTT. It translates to CASSSPAGGLTGELFF.

CDR3 loop: CASSETGANEAFF. Written as DNA, the CDR3 is TGTGCCAGCAGCGAGACAGGAGCTAATGAAGCTTTCTTT. V and J are TRBV9 and TRBJ1-1; a weak D match, TRBD1 (6 bases). Germline V gives CDR1 SGDLS, CDR2 YYNGEE. This CDR3 has 13 residues. Trimming removed 3 bases from V and 7 bases from J, with 13 bases in between.

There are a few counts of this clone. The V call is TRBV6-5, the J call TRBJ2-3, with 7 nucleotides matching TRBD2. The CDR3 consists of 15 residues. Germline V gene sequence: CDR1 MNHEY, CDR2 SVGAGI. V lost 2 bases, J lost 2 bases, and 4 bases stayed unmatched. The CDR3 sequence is CASSYGTTNTDTQYF. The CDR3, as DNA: TGTGCCAGCAGTTACGGGACTACCAACACAGATACGCAGTATTTT.

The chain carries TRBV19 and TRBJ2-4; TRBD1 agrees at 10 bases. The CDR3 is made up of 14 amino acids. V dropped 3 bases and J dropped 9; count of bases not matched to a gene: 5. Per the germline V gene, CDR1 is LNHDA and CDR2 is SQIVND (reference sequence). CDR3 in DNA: TGTGCCAGTAGTATGGGACAGGGGATCGGCATTCAGTACTTC. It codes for CASSMGQGIGIQYF. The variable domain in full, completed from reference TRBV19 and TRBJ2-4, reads DGGITQSPKYLFRKEGQNVTLSCEQNLNHDAMYWYRQDPGQGLRLIYYSQIVNDFQKGDIAEGYSVSREKKESFPLTVTSAQKNPTAFYLCASSMGQGIGIQYFGAGTRLSVL.

In nucleotides, the CDR3 is TGTGCCAGCAGTCCGGACAGGGTGGGCACTGAAGCTTTCTTT. It translates to CASSPDRVGTEAFF. This chain connects TRBV27 to TRBJ1-1; 8 bases are shared with TRBD1. J gave up 4 bases and V 5 bases, and 6 bases lay outside the gene matches. Germline lookup yields CDR1 MNHEY and CDR2 SMNVEV (reference sequence). The CDR3 is 14 residues long.

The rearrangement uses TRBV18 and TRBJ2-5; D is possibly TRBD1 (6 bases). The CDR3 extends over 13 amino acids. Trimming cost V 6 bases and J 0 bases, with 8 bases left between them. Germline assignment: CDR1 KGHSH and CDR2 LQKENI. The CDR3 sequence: CASSTGYQETQYF. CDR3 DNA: TGTGCCAGCTCTACAGGGTACCAAGAGACCCAGTACTTC.